Below, 11 T cell receptor beta chains from the same sample are listed, as sequenced in a study of regulatory T cells in long-lasting Graves disease. Researchers made TCR beta libraries by using iRepertoire HTBI primers and running Arm-PCR on CDR3 regions. Each CDR3 protein is one row after TCRdb ran MiXCR on the multiplex PCR reads. The sample has 350,000 to 500,000 distinct CDR3 sequences; around 20% are singletons. Time point here: persistent/refractory GD, antithyroid drugs over 5 years with positive TRAb. PBMC RNA served as the TCR library source. Here the sequenced sample was peripheral blood mononuclear cells (PBMCs), taken when the disease was refractory, from a patient treated with antithyroid drugs. These receptors came from a female donor with Graves disease.

This clonotype showed up many times. The genes are TRBV7-9 and TRBJ2-5; D gene ambiguous. Trimming stripped 2 bases from V and 5 bases from J, with 6 bases between. Looked up from germline, CDR1 is SEHNR and CDR2 is FQNEAQ (reference sequence). This CDR3 has 12 amino acids. The CDR3 DNA follows: TGTGCCAGCAGCTTACTCCCGGAGACCCAGTACTTC. It specifies CASSLLPETQYF.

This clonotype was detected a few times. The genes are TRBV27 and TRBJ2-7; D unresolved. Germline CDR1 reads MNHEY; CDR2 reads SMNVEV (reference sequence). Trimming shortened V by 8 bases and J by 1 base, and 12 bases separated the two germline ends. The CDR3 is 13 amino acids. CDR3 region: CASGRSGSYEQYF. As DNA, the CDR3 is TGTGCCAGCGGCAGGAGTGGATCCTACGAGCAGTACTTC.

The rearrangement links TRBV4-1 to TRBJ2-7; D remains ambiguous. Deletions cut 4 bases from V and 5 bases from J, with 15 bases between. Germline CDR1 and CDR2: MGHRA and YSYEKL. The CDR3 is 14 amino acids. CDR3 in amino acids: CASSLSASADEQYF. The CDR3 DNA reads as TGCGCCAGCAGCCTGTCGGCCAGCGCCGACGAGCAGTACTTC.

In its sample, this clonotype was seen many times. The chain has TRBV7-2 and TRBJ1-4, with D maybe TRBD1 (5 bases). The CDR3 extends over 16 amino acids. Between the trimmed V and J ends, which lost 2 bases and 6 bases, there was a span of 16 bases. Looked up from germline, CDR1 is SGHTA and CDR2 is FQGNSA. CDR3 nucleotide sequence: TGTGCCAGCAGCTTAACCTTCCGTGGAGGGGATGAAAAACTGTTTTTT. It translates to CASSLTFRGGDEKLFF.

This clonotype was found many times. The chain joins TRBV5-1 to TRBJ1-1, with D possibly TRBD1 on 6 matching bases. Trimming removed 0 bases at V and 5 bases at J, with 11 bases between. The germline V gene encodes CDR1 SGHRS and CDR2 YFSETQ. The CDR3 is made up of 14 amino acids. The CDR3 sequence: CASSLEGGRTEAFF. The CDR3 DNA follows: TGCGCCAGCAGCTTGGAGGGGGGCAGGACTGAAGCTTTCTTT.

This chain uses TRBV5-1 with TRBJ2-7; D perhaps matches TRBD2 (5 bases). The CDR3 loop spans 15 amino acids. Germline CDR1 and CDR2: SGHRS and YFSETQ. Trimming took off 1 base at V and 0 bases at J, with 11 bases between the two ends. Here the CDR3 reads CASSLWTGSSYEQYF. The DNA for the CDR3 is TGCGCCAGCAGCTTGTGGACGGGGTCCTCCTACGAGCAGTACTTC.

This clonotype was detected a few times. V is TRBV12-3 or TRBV12-4 and J is TRBJ1-6; D ambiguous. The CDR3 length is 14 residues. V was pared by 11 bases and J by 6 bases, with 17 bases between. CDR3 loop: CASAERTPNSPLHF. In nucleotides, the CDR3 is TGTGCCTCAGCCGAACGGACTCCTAATTCACCCCTCCACTTT.

This clonotype was recorded many times. The rearrangement links TRBV28 to TRBJ2-7; 12 bases fit TRBD1. The germline V gene encodes CDR1 MDHEN and CDR2 SYDVKM. J was trimmed by 5 bases and V by 7 bases; bases with no gene match: 6. The CDR3 spans 14 residues. The CDR3 loop reads CASTRGQGAHEQYF. CDR3 nucleotide sequence: TGTGCCAGCACCCGGGGACAGGGGGCCCACGAGCAGTACTTC.

This clonotype was seen ten or more times. The chain carries TRBV6-2 or TRBV6-3 and TRBJ2-7; 7 bases align to TRBD1. Trimming took 6 bases from V and 7 from J; bases not matched to a gene: 12. CDR1 MNHEY and CDR2 SVGEGT come from the germline V gene. CDR3 length: 14 residues. The CDR3 DNA reads TGTGCCAGCAGAGGCCGGGACAGCCTGTGGGAGCAGTACTTC. Translating it yields CASRGRDSLWEQYF.

This clonotype occurred many times. The CDR3 is CASTGRPPYEQYF. DNA of the CDR3: TGTGCCAGCACTGGCAGGCCCCCCTACGAGCAGTACTTC. The chain links TRBV28 to TRBJ2-7; D is ambiguous. V was trimmed by 7 bases and J by 2 bases, leaving 12 bases between them. CDR1 and CDR2 (germline): MDHEN, SYDVKM. This CDR3 is 13 amino acids long.

In its sample, this clonotype was seen many times. This chain links TRBV30 with TRBJ1-2; D is undetermined. The length of the CDR3 is 13 residues. Per the germline V gene, CDR1 is GTSNPN and CDR2 is SVGIG (reference sequence). The germline V and J ends were trimmed by 2 bases and 4 bases, with 11 bases remaining between them. The CDR3 region is CAWSFMGTYGYTF. The CDR3 bases are TGTGCCTGGAGTTTTATGGGAACCTATGGCTACACCTTC.